The T cell receptor beta chain under discussion was sequenced for a study of blood T cells in healthy people across ages. No fewer than 5.5 micrograms of total RNA were isolated from every sample. Study-level points and caveats: Per million T cells, TCR beta diversity dropped about linearly as age rose. The percentage of naive T cells correlated strongly with TCR beta diversity.

Germline CDR1 SNHLY, CDR2 FYNNEI. After removal of 7 bases from V and 2 bases from J, the junction contained 10 bases not matched to a gene. The length of the CDR3 is 16 residues. Comments on this clonotype: Its antigen is undetermined.

The authors ran a second PCR of 7 to 11 cycles using a sample-barcoded 5' primer and a J-beta primer mix. Every sample produced at least 2.5 million CDR3-containing paired-end reads. Each CDR3 protein gets one entry after TCRdb re-called the 5' RACE reads with MiXCR. The sample records about 1,600,000 distinct CDR3 sequences, 42% being singletons. The J gene is TRBJ2-4, the V gene TRBV2; TRBD1 aligns across 8 bases. Sequencing was performed on blood. The receptor's source is a woman under 30 in good health. The CDR3: CASTETQGATKNIQYF. The CDR3 coding sequence is TGTGCCAGCACCGAAACCCAGGGGGCAACCAAAAACATTCAGTACTTC.